This is a list of T cell receptor beta chains from one sample in a study of T cells after yellow fever vaccination. One entry per CDR3 protein results from TCRdb running MiXCR on the 5' RACE reads. The sample lists some 320,000 distinct CDR3 sequences, about 10% occurring once. This sample comprised CD4+ T cells sorted from PBMCs, obtained 45 days after the yellow fever booster vaccination. These receptors all come from a man aged 18 to 29 who received the YFV17D yellow fever vaccine. CDR3s include the opening cysteine and the closing phenylalanine or tryptophan. The D gene is left open where the match is weak. Some rows have no size entry. The others give once, few or many, or a class for an expanded clone.

J gene: TRBJ1-1
D gene: NA
V gene: TRBV25-1
clone size: NA
CDR3 DNA: TGTGCCAGCAGTGACTCCGGGACTTCGAGAGCTTTCTTT
CDR3 protein: CASSDSGTSRAFF

J gene: TRBJ1-3
D gene: NA
V gene: TRBV6-5
clone size: many
CDR3 DNA: TGTGCCAGCAGGTCCGGGATAGAAGGAAACACCATATATTTT
CDR3 protein: CASRSGIEGNTIYF

J gene: TRBJ2-7
D gene: TRBD2
V gene: TRBV6-5
clone size: few
CDR3 DNA: TGTGCCAGCAGTTACTTCACTAGCGGTCCAACAGAGCAGTACTTC
CDR3 protein: CASSYFTSGPTEQYF

J gene: TRBJ2-5
D gene: TRBD2
V gene: TRBV15
clone size: NA
CDR3 DNA: TGTGCCACCAGCAGAGGGCAGGGAGGGGAGACCCAGTACTTC
CDR3 protein: CATSRGQGGETQYF

J gene: TRBJ2-5
D gene: NA
V gene: TRBV6-2/TRBV6-3
clone size: NA
CDR3 DNA: TGTGCCAGCAGTTACTCGATTCTCATCGGGTTCGGTGAGGAGACCCAGTACTTC
CDR3 protein: CASSYSILIGFGEETQYF

J gene: TRBJ1-4
D gene: NA
V gene: TRBV5-1
clone size: few
CDR3 DNA: TGCGCCAGCGGGACCGGTGCAACTAATGAAAAACTGTTTTTT
CDR3 protein: CASGTGATNEKLFF

J gene: TRBJ2-5
D gene: NA
V gene: TRBV6-5
clone size: few
CDR3 DNA: TGTGCCAGCAGTTACTCGAACCAAGAGACCCAGTACTTC
CDR3 protein: CASSYSNQETQYF

J gene: TRBJ2-7
D gene: TRBD1
V gene: TRBV7-3
clone size: NA
CDR3 DNA: TGTGCCAGCAGCTCCGCGACAGGGGCTGACGGGGAGCAGTACTTC
CDR3 protein: CASSSATGADGEQYF

J gene: TRBJ2-7
D gene: NA
V gene: TRBV18
clone size: few
CDR3 DNA: TGTGCCAGCTCTCTCGCGACAGCCTCCTACGAGCAGTACTTC
CDR3 protein: CASSLATASYEQYF

J gene: TRBJ2-1
D gene: TRBD2
V gene: TRBV12-3/TRBV12-4
clone size: few
CDR3 DNA: TGTGCCAGCAGGTTGGGGGTAGCGGGCCGCAATGAGCAGTTCTTC
CDR3 protein: CASRLGVAGRNEQFF

J gene: TRBJ2-1
D gene: TRBD1
V gene: TRBV29-1
clone size: many
CDR3 DNA: TGCAGCGTGGGACAGAGAAACAATGAGCAGTTCTTC
CDR3 protein: CSVGQRNNEQFF

J gene: TRBJ1-5
D gene: NA
V gene: TRBV15
clone size: few
CDR3 DNA: TGTGCCACCAGCAGAGGGGAGGGGGTTGGTCAGCCCCAGCATTTT
CDR3 protein: CATSRGEGVGQPQHF

J gene: TRBJ2-3
D gene: NA
V gene: TRBV5-1
clone size: NA
CDR3 DNA: TGCGCCAGCAGCTTGGCAGGGTTCAGCACAGATACGCAGTATTTT
CDR3 protein: CASSLAGFSTDTQYF

J gene: TRBJ2-2
D gene: NA
V gene: TRBV5-5
clone size: few
CDR3 DNA: TGTGCCAGCAGCAGTGGGGACTTATACACCGGGGAGCTGTTTTTT
CDR3 protein: CASSSGDLYTGELFF

J gene: TRBJ2-5
D gene: TRBD1
V gene: TRBV7-9
clone size: NA
CDR3 DNA: TGTGCCAGCAGCTTGGCGACAGGGGCTGGGGAGACCCAGTACTTC
CDR3 protein: CASSLATGAGETQYF

J gene: TRBJ2-2
D gene: NA
V gene: TRBV19
clone size: few
CDR3 DNA: TGTGCCAGTAGTATAAGGGCCGGGGAGCTGTTTTTT
CDR3 protein: CASSIRAGELFF

J gene: TRBJ1-6
D gene: NA
V gene: TRBV20-1
clone size: NA
CDR3 DNA: TGCAGTGCTCGGGACTCCTATAATTCACCCCTCCACTTT
CDR3 protein: CSARDSYNSPLHF

J gene: TRBJ1-1
D gene: NA
V gene: TRBV4-2
clone size: few
CDR3 DNA: TGTGCCAGCAGCCTTCGGTCTGATGAAGCTTTCTTT
CDR3 protein: CASSLRSDEAFF

J gene: TRBJ1-2
D gene: TRBD1
V gene: TRBV19
clone size: NA
CDR3 DNA: TGTGCCAGTAGTAGGACAGGGGGCGCATATGGCTACACCTTC
CDR3 protein: CASSRTGGAYGYTF

J gene: TRBJ2-4
D gene: NA
V gene: TRBV4-1
clone size: NA
CDR3 DNA: TGCGCCAGCAGCCAAGAATCCCGATATTTGCTAGCCAAAAACATTCAGTACTTC
CDR3 protein: CASSQESRYLLAKNIQYF

J gene: TRBJ1-2
D gene: NA
V gene: TRBV3-1
clone size: few
CDR3 DNA: TGTGCCAGCAGCGAGAGACAGGCTAATGGCTACACCTTC
CDR3 protein: CASSERQANGYTF

J gene: TRBJ2-5
D gene: NA
V gene: TRBV7-2
clone size: NA
CDR3 DNA: TGTGCCAGCAGCTTACAGAGGAGGGTACAAGAGACCCAGTACTTC
CDR3 protein: CASSLQRRVQETQYF

J gene: TRBJ2-1
D gene: NA
V gene: TRBV4-1
clone size: NA
CDR3 DNA: TGCGCCAGCAGCCGCTCTTCGGGCGGGTACAATGAGCAGTTCTTC
CDR3 protein: CASSRSSGGYNEQFF